The sequence of this TCR beta chain was determined in a study of metastatic and nonmetastatic thyroid tumors. Study-wide points: As reported, TCR beta diversity in blood and tumor was significantly higher in malignant thyroid tumors than in benign nodules.

Note on this clone: Its antigen is unidentified.

Through MiXCR, TCRdb re-clonotyped the PCR reads. The sample yields about 16,000 clones, around 23% seen once. Not a single patient had been given any form of treatment at any point before undergoing thyroid surgery. V gave up 1 base and J gave up 3 bases, with 10 bases separating them. This CDR3 comprises 14 residues. In germline, CDR1 is SGHAT, CDR2 FQNNGV. Sequencing used adjacent normal tissue. V is TRBV11-2 and J is TRBJ2-7; D unresolved. The sequence came from a female donor with papillary thyroid cancer or a benign thyroid nodule (not recorded which). Some clones in this sample may be carry-over from other donors' samples. The chain's CDR3 is CASSLGSIYYEQYF. DNA for the CDR3: TGTGCCAGCAGCTTAGGGTCTATCTACTACGAGCAGTACTTC.